These 7 T cell receptor beta chains share one sample of origin, sequenced in a study of cytomegalovirus exposure and HLA in healthy donors. With 60 Vbeta and 13 Jbeta primers, the PCR was carried out. TCRdb's copy holds only in-frame clones and misses some; the assay was immunoSEQ multiplex PCR. Its clone listing holds about 53,000 clones. Sequenced: PBMCs. These receptors were taken from a woman aged 18-35 years in good health and CMV-seronegative.

Remarks on this clone: This specimen includes other DNA sequences encoding the same CDR3. This chain joins TRBV5-1 and TRBJ1-6, with 10 bases that match TRBD1. CDR3 length: 17 amino acids. V shed 3 bases, J shed 8 bases, and the junction held 11 bases outside the gene matches. Germline V gene lookup returns CDR1 SGHRS and CDR2 YFSETQ. CDR3 in amino acids: CASSYGTGVLGDSPLHF. The DNA for the CDR3 is TGCGCCAGCAGCTACGGGACAGGGGTCTTAGGGGATTCACCCCTCCACTTT.

V and J are TRBV7-8 and TRBJ1-3; possible D gene TRBD1, 5 bases. Germline CDR1 reads SGHVS; CDR2 reads FQNEAQ. CDR3 length: 14 residues. Between the trimmed V and J ends, which lost 2 bases and 1 base, there was a span of 6 bases. The CDR3 bases are TGTGCCAGCAGCTTACAGGGTTCTGGAAACACCATATATTTT. Amino acids: CASSLQGSGNTIYF. The full variable domain, its missing parts supplied by reference TRBV7-8 and TRBJ1-3, is GAGVSQSPRYKVAKRGQDVALRCDPISGHVSLFWYQQALGQGPEFLTYFQNEAQLDKSGLPSDRFFAERPEGSVSTLKIQRTQQEDSAVYLCASSLQGSGNTIYFGEGSWLTVV.

The chain joins TRBV19 to TRBJ2-4, with TRBD1 as a possible D gene (5 bases). CDR1 is LNHDA, CDR2 SQIVND, per germline (reference sequence). V was clipped by 9 bases and J by 2 bases, with 14 bases between them. The CDR3 contains 14 residues. The CDR3 coding sequence is TGTGCCAGCGCCCCGACAGACCCCAAAAACATTCAGTACTTC. Amino acids: CASAPTDPKNIQYF.

The V gene is TRBV7-9, the J gene TRBJ2-5; tentative D call: TRBD1 (6 bases). The CDR3 is made up of 14 amino acids. CDR1 is SEHNR, CDR2 FQNEAQ, per germline (reference sequence). V lost 5 bases to trimming and J lost 3 bases, with 13 bases between them. The CDR3 loop is CASSPTGIKETQYF. CDR3 in DNA: TGTGCCAGCAGCCCCACAGGGATCAAAGAGACCCAGTACTTC.

The CDR3 nucleotides read TGTGCCAGAAGCGCGCGAGGTGCATTCCCGCGGCCCTACGAGCAGTACTTC. This translates into CARSARGAFPRPYEQYF. The chain couples TRBV5-3 to TRBJ2-7, with D hard to call. TRBV5-3 is classed as an ORF, of uncertain function. The V and J ends lost 4 bases and 2 bases respectively, with 22 bases between them. The CDR3 length is 17 residues.

J is TRBJ2-7 and V is TRBV5-6; D perhaps matches TRBD2 (6 bases). Germline V gene data show CDR1 as SGHDT and CDR2 as YYEEEE. V was pared by 4 bases and J by 6 bases, with 23 bases between. The CDR3 spans 16 residues. The CDR3 region has the DNA TGTGCCAGCAGCCGGCTGGGACTTGGGTTTGGCGGCGAGCAGTACTTC. This sequence encodes CASSRLGLGFGGEQYF.

The chain uses TRBV27 and TRBJ2-7; D is ambiguous. The CDR3 is 12 residues long. Germline V lookup: CDR1 MNHEY, CDR2 SMNVEV (reference sequence). Trimming took off 4 bases at V and 2 bases at J, with 6 bases between the two ends. CDR3 in DNA: TGTGCCAGCAGTTCGTTTGCCTACGAGCAGTACTTC. Protein: CASSSFAYEQYF.